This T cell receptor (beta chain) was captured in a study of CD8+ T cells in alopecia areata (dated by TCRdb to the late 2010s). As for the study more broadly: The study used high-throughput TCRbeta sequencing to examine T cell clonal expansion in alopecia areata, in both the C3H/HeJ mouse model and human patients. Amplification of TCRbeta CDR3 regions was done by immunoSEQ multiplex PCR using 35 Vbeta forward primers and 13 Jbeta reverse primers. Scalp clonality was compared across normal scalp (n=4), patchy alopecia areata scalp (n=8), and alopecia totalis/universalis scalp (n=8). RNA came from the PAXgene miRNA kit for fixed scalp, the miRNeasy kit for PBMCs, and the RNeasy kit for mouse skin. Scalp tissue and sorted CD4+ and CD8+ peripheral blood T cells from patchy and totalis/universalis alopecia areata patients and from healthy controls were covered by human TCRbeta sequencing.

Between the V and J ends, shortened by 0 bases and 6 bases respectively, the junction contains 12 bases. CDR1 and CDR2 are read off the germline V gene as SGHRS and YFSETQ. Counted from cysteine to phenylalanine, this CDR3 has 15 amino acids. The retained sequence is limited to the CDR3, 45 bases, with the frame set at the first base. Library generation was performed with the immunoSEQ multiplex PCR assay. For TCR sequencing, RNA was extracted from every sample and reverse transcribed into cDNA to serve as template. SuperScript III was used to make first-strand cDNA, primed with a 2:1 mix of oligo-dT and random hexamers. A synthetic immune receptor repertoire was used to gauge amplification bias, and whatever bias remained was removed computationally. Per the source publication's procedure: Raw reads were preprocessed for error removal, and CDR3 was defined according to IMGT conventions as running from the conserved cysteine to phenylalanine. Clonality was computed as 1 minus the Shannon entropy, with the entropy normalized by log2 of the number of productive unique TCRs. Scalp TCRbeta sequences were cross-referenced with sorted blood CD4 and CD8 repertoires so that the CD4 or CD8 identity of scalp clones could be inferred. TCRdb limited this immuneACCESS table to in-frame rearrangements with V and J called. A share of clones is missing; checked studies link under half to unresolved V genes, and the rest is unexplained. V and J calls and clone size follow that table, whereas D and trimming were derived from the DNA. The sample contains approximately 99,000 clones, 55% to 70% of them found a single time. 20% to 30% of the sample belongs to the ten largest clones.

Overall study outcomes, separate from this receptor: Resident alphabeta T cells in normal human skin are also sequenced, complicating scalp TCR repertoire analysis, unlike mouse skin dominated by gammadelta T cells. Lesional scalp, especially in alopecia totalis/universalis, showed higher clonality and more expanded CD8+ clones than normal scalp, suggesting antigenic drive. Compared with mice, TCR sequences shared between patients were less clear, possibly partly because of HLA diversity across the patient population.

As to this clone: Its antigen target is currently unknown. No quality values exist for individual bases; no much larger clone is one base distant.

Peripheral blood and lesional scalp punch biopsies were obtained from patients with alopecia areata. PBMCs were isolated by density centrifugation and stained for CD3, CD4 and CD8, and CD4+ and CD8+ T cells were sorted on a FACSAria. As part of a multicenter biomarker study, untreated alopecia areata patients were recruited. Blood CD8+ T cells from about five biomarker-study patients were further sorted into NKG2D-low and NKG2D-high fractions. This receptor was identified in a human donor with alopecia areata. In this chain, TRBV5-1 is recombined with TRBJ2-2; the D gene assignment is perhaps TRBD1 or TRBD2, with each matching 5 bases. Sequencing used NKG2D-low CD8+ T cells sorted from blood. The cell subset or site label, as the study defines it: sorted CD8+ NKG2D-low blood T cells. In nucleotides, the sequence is TGCGCCAGCAGCTTGGCCGGGACGCAAGCCGGGGAGCTGTTTTTT. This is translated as CASSLAGTQAGELFF.